This TCR beta chain emerged from a study of vaccination effects on CD4 cells after COVID-19. Study overall: Post-vaccine specimens arrived a median 72 days past the second dose.

Pools of viral peptides were used by the ViraFEST assay to expand antigen-specific CD4+ T cells ahead of sequencing. Culture proceeded for approximately 10 days, and CD4+ T cells were then isolated. Each participant was administered two doses of either the BNT162b2 or the mRNA-1273 vaccine. Vaccine recipients, nucleocapsid antibody negative, had no prior SARS-CoV-2 infection. At days 3 and 7, half of the medium was exchanged for IL-2 medium. Of note for this clone: What it binds is not known.

Measured with immunoSEQ multiplex PCR; TCRdb has only the in-frame clones, and not every one. The table has 20,000 to 30,000 clones, over 70% seen once. The origin of this receptor is a human donor who received a COVID-19 vaccine. Sample: CD4+ T cells from PBMCs cultured with HCoV-NL63 spike peptides, taken after COVID-19 vaccination.

CDR3 sequence reads: CASSSLQGEGQPQHF. The CDR3, as DNA: TGTGCCAGCAGTTCTCTCCAGGGGGAAGGTCAGCCCCAGCATTTT. V usage is TRBV6-5 and J usage is TRBJ1-5; TRBD1 matches at 7 bases. With 4 bases clipped from V and 6 bases from J, the junction kept 9 bases outside the gene matches. This CDR3 region has 15 residues. Germline CDR1 and CDR2: MNHEY and SVGAGI.